This entry describes one T cell receptor beta chain. Which antigen it targets is not known. Base qualities were left out, and no much larger clone turns up one base away. Libraries came from the immunoSEQ multiplex PCR assay. Here the immuneACCESS table is served through TCRdb, limited to in-frame sequences with V and J called. Missing clones are a known gap in these copies; in checked studies unresolved V genes cover under half, and the rest lacks a known reason. Within this sample are over 350,000 clones, with 95% of them counted one time only. The ten top clones hold around 0.019% of the sample. The source of the sample is a study of shared T cell receptors in the human thymus (dated by TCRdb to the early 2020s). Notes on the research overall: The study examined how self-reactive, shared T-cell receptor alpha chains are generated in the human thymus.

The sequencing input was thymocytes. The sequence was obtained from a human donor.

The CDR3 reads as follows: CASSEAGHSGNIQYF. The nucleotide sequence is given as TGTGCCAGCAGTGAAGCAGGACATAGCGGAAACATTCAGTACTTC. The V gene is TRBV6-1 and the J gene is TRBJ2-4; TRBD2 is possibly the D segment (6 matching bases). CDR3 length: 15 amino acids, cysteine to phenylalanine. Solely the CDR3 DNA is kept, with 45 bases framed from the first base. V lost 0 bases and J lost 6 bases; the stretch between them is 12 bases long. The germline V gene gives CDR1 as MNHNS and CDR2 as SASEGT.